This entry describes one T cell receptor beta chain. Many counts were recorded for this clonotype. Its antigen remains undetermined. No quality values exist for individual bases; no much larger clone is one base distant. These data originate in a study of glioma-infiltrating T cells (dated by TCRdb to about 2016). Turning to the overall study: TCR alpha- and beta-chain repertoires were sequenced from glioma tissue, non-neoplastic brain tissue and matched peripheral blood mononuclear cells. To measure how far tissue and blood T-cell populations diverged, each tissue-infiltrating repertoire was compared against the peripheral blood repertoire of the same patient. Three low-grade glioma patients, several primary glioblastoma patients and three non-glioma patients contributing non-neoplastic brain tissue were included in the paired cohort.

The iRepertoire nested amplicon-rescue multiplex PCR (arm-PCR) platform was used to amplify TCR alpha and beta CDR3 regions from RNA. For one-step reverse transcription and amplification, about 100-450 ng of tissue mRNA or PBMC total RNA was used as input. Following bead purification, Illumina adapters were added through a secondary multiplex PCR, and the libraries were then gel-purified between 200 and 400 bp. Libraries carried internal 6-nucleotide barcodes used for demultiplexing. Sequencing of libraries was performed on an Illumina MiSeq with 2x220 or 2x250 nucleotide paired-end reads. As for how the authors treated the data: Paired reads were merged using FLASH 1.2.11 and aligned with BWA-MEM to the GRCh37 human genome, and TRA and TRB reads were then extracted. V and J assignment used an IMGT-derived reference of cassette sequences and CDR3 motifs that included pseudogenes. Three-frame translation of reads was performed, and productive CDR3s were defined as those with a C...FGXG motif and no stop codons. A clonotype was defined as a unique combination of a V-J cassette pair and a CDR3 amino acid sequence. Reads were filtered by Hamming distance, thresholded by each sample's sequence error rate in mapped regions. The public sequencing data were trimmed at Q25 with fastp and processed into clonotypes with MiXCR by TCRdb, which kept only in-frame beta chains. Rows with one shared CDR3 protein collapse into an entry with the most common genes and DNA. TCRdb's processing, not the authors' own work, is the source of the V and J calls. Within this sample are roughly 100,000 distinct CDR3 sequences, with approximately 39% of them counted one time only. The ten largest clones capture 35% to 40% of the sample.

What the work shows at the level of the full study, not this receptor alone: VJ-independent divergence between tissue and blood was found to be below expectation in non-neoplastic patients but above expectation in all gliomas, particularly low-grade gliomas. Only a very small number of CDR3 sequences turned up in both tissue and blood, a result put down to high CDR3 diversity combined with limited sampling. Small numbers underpinned the group comparisons: several glioblastoma patients, three low-grade glioma patients and three non-neoplastic patients.

The CDR3 sequence holds 17 residues, the cysteine and phenylalanine included. Just the 51-base CDR3 DNA is kept, in frame starting at base 1. At the junction V is shortened by 6 bases and J by 6 bases; bases outside the gene matches: 16. The germline V gene provides CDR1 SNHLY and CDR2 FYNNEI. The chain uses TRBV2 and TRBJ2-2, with TRBD1 identical over 7 junction bases. This TCR was sampled from a human donor with low-grade glioma or glioblastoma, undergoing nonglioma brain surgery, or in good health (not recorded which). Sequencing was carried out using glioma tissue, nonneoplastic brain tissue, or PBMCs (not recorded which). The encoded CDR3 is CASSLNRRTGYAGELFF. The DNA reads TGTGCCAGCAGCTTAAACAGGCGGACAGGATACGCCGGGGAGCTGTTTTTT.